The 24 T cell receptor beta chains below all came from one sample that was sequenced in a study of blood T cell repertoires in COVID-19. The repertoire was sequenced with immunoSEQ multiplex PCR; TCRdb's copy has only in-frame clones and lacks some. The sample lists 200,000 to 250,000 clones; almost 90% were seen once. The sequencing sample was made of PBMCs or T cells enriched from blood (not recorded which). Receptors originate from a woman aged 45-65 years with acute COVID-19.

In its sample, this clone was seen once. The chain is built from TRBV7-8 and TRBJ2-7; possible D gene TRBD1, 8 bases. V was shortened by 5 bases and J by 6 bases, with 23 bases between the two germline ends. CDR1 and CDR2 (germline): SGHVS, FQNEAQ. The CDR3 loop spans 16 amino acids. The CDR3 loop is CASSRPGTGRGVEQYF. CDR3 in DNA: TGTGCCAGCAGCCGTCCCGGGACAGGCCGGGGGGTCGAGCAGTACTTC.

This clone was picked up a small number of times. V usage is TRBV5-1 and J usage is TRBJ2-7; 9 bases fit TRBD2. The J segment lost 3 bases and the V segment lost 2 bases, leaving 0 bases of the junction unmatched. The CDR3 is 13 amino acids. Germline V CDR1 and CDR2: SGHRS, YFSETQ. CDR3 nucleotides: TGCGCCAGCAGCTTACTAGCGGGCTACGAGCAGTACTTC. Residues: CASSLLAGYEQYF.

The genes are TRBV11-2 and TRBJ2-4; tentative D call: TRBD2 (5 bases). The V gene lost 1 base and the J gene lost 0 bases, with 19 bases spanning the gap. Germline assignment: CDR1 SGHAT and CDR2 FQNNGV. This CDR3 region has 19 residues. The CDR3 loop is CASSLVYGSSRLAKNIQYF. The CDR3 DNA reads TGTGCCAGCAGCTTAGTCTACGGTTCTAGCAGATTAGCCAAAAACATTCAGTACTTC.

The V gene is TRBV2, the J gene TRBJ2-3; 8 positions agree with TRBD2. The CDR3 spans 15 residues. Germline CDR1 reads SNHLY; CDR2 reads FYNNEI. J was trimmed by 3 bases and V by 4 bases; bases with no gene match: 6. In DNA form, the CDR3 reads TGTGCCAGCAGTGCCCAGGGACTAGGGACAGATACGCAGTATTTT. Translation gives CASSAQGLGTDTQYF.

DNA of the CDR3: TGTGCCAGCAGGGGCTCCGGACACACCTACGAGCAGTACTTC. Translated, it gives CASRGSGHTYEQYF. The chain employs TRBV6-5 and TRBJ2-7, with D perhaps matching TRBD1 (5 bases). There are 14 residues in the CDR3. Trimming removed 6 bases from V and 2 bases from J, with 14 bases in between. Germline V gene sequence: CDR1 MNHEY, CDR2 SVGAGI.

This sequence joins TRBV5-4 and TRBJ1-3, with 10 bases that match TRBD1. CDR1 and CDR2 (germline): SGHNT, YYREEE (reference sequence). V lost 4 bases, J lost 3 bases, and 4 bases stayed unmatched. The CDR3 consists of 15 residues. CDR3 sequence (DNA): TGTGCCAGCAGCCCGGGACAGGGGAATGGAAACACCATATATTTT. Translation: CASSPGQGNGNTIYF.

The genes are TRBV2 and TRBJ1-4, with D uncertain. This CDR3 region has 15 residues. CDR1 SNHLY and CDR2 FYNNEI come from the germline V gene. Trimming cost V 4 bases and J 3 bases, with 12 bases left between them. In DNA, the CDR3 is TGTGCCAGCAGTGGGCGACTGGCGGCTAATGAAAAACTGTTTTTT. This encodes CASSGRLAANEKLFF.

The genes are TRBV7-9 and TRBJ1-4, with D possibly TRBD1 on 6 matching bases. Looked up from germline, CDR1 is SEHNR and CDR2 is FQNEAQ (reference sequence). This CDR3 is built from 15 residues. V gave up 2 bases and J gave up 1 base, with 8 bases separating them. CDR3 bases: TGTGCCAGCAGCTTAAAGGACAGAACTAATGAAAAACTGTTTTTT. Protein sequence: CASSLKDRTNEKLFF.

V and J are TRBV19 and TRBJ2-5, with D perhaps matching TRBD1 (6 bases). This CDR3 has 13 residues. Per germline, CDR1 LNHDA and CDR2 SQIVND (reference sequence). The germline V and J ends were trimmed by 10 bases and 3 bases, with 15 bases remaining between them. The CDR3 bases are TGTGCCACTGGACAGATATTAAAAGAGACCCAGTACTTC. This translates into CATGQILKETQYF.

The chain combines TRBV19 with TRBJ1-6, with D unresolved. Deletions cut 11 bases from V and 11 bases from J, with 19 bases between. This CDR3 region has 13 residues. The germline V gene has CDR1 LNHDA and CDR2 SQIVND (reference sequence). The CDR3 bases are TGTGCCGGTTCCGTTGCTGGCGGGGCACCCCTCCACTTT. It codes for CAGSVAGGAPLHF.

The gene calls are TRBV9 and TRBJ1-5; D may be TRBD1 (5 bases). The CDR3 extends over 15 amino acids. CDR1 and CDR2 from the germline V gene are SGDLS and YYNGEE. Trimming took off 4 bases at V and 5 bases at J, with 16 bases between the two ends. CDR3 loop: CASSLEPGRDQPQHF. Here the CDR3 DNA reads TGTGCCAGCAGCCTAGAGCCCGGCAGGGATCAGCCCCAGCATTTT.

The chain couples TRBV27 to TRBJ1-1; the match to TRBD1 covers 7 bases. The germline V gene has CDR1 MNHEY and CDR2 SMNVEV (reference sequence). The V and J ends lost 6 bases and 6 bases, in that order; junction bases with no gene match: 7. The CDR3 sequence is 13 residues long. The CDR3 here is CASSRTGVSEAFF. CDR3 sequence (DNA): TGTGCCAGCAGCAGAACAGGGGTCTCTGAAGCTTTCTTT.

The V and J genes are TRBV10-3 and TRBJ1-3; 9 nucleotides match TRBD1. The CDR3 runs 16 residues. CDR1 is ENHRY, CDR2 SYGVKD, per germline. Trimming at V came to 2 bases and at J to 1 base, leaving 3 bases not matched to a gene. In DNA form, the CDR3 reads TGTGCCATCAGTGAGCGGGGGACAGGGTCTGGAAACACCATATATTTT. Translated, it gives CAISERGTGSGNTIYF.

The chain has TRBV6-5 and TRBJ1-1; D not certain. CDR3 size: 14 residues. The V and J ends lost 0 bases and 6 bases respectively, with 11 bases between them. Germline V lookup: CDR1 MNHEY, CDR2 SVGAGI. This CDR3 reads CASSYSPGEAEAFF. The CDR3 nucleotides are TGTGCCAGCAGTTACTCCCCCGGGGAGGCTGAAGCTTTCTTT.

The V call is TRBV11-1, the J call TRBJ2-1; TRBD2 aligns across 11 bases. Germline CDR1 reads SGHAT; CDR2 reads FQDESV (reference sequence). The junction had 6 bases not matched to a gene; V was cut back by 5 bases and J by 3 bases. The CDR3 runs 16 residues. The CDR3 spells CASSIVGLAVYNEQFF. The CDR3 bases are TGTGCCAGCAGCATAGTGGGACTAGCGGTCTACAATGAGCAGTTCTTC. Variable domain in full (rest from reference TRBV11-1 and TRBJ2-1): EAEVAQSPRYKITEKSQAVAFWCDPISGHATLYWYRQILGQGPELLVQFQDESVVDDSQLPKDRFSAERLKGVDSTLKIQPAELGDSAMYLCASSIVGLAVYNEQFFGPGTRLTVL.

The chain recombines TRBV28 with TRBJ1-1; perhaps TRBD1 as D (6 bases). The V end was cut by 1 base, the J end by 10 bases, with 10 bases between. Germline V gene data show CDR1 as MDHEN and CDR2 as SYDVKM. The CDR3 extends over 12 amino acids. CDR3 nucleotides: TGTGCCAGCAGTTTATCGAGGGGGGGAGCTTTCTTT. Translated, it gives CASSLSRGGAFF.

The rearrangement links TRBV28 to TRBJ2-5, with D possibly TRBD2 on 7 matching bases. CDR1 is MDHEN, CDR2 SYDVKM, per germline. V shed 5 bases and J shed 7 bases, with 35 bases lying between them. The CDR3 length is 20 residues. The CDR3 DNA reads TGTGCCAGCAGTCCCGGGTGGAGCGGGGAGGGCCTCGGACAACAGGGGACCCAGTACTTC. Its protein is CASSPGWSGEGLGQQGTQYF.

This chain connects TRBV30 to TRBJ1-1; D gene ambiguous. This CDR3 is built from 12 residues. Trimming left V 3 bases short and J 2 bases short, with 7 bases between. CDR1 is GTSNPN, CDR2 SVGIG, per germline (reference sequence). DNA of the CDR3: TGTGCCTGGAGGGCACAAAACACTGAAGCTTTCTTT. Translated, it gives CAWRAQNTEAFF.

The V and J genes are TRBV28 and TRBJ1-5; D is undetermined. The germline V and J ends were trimmed by 5 bases and 3 bases, with 11 bases remaining between them. The V gene's germline CDR1 is MDHEN and CDR2 SYDVKM. The CDR3 length is 14 residues. DNA of the CDR3: TGTGCCAGCAGTCTGAATTGGGCCAATCAGCCCCAGCATTTT. Protein product: CASSLNWANQPQHF.

The genes are TRBV15 and TRBJ2-7, with 9 positions matching TRBD1. Trimming cost V 1 base and J 8 bases; bases outside gene matches: 12. CDR1 is LNHNV, CDR2 YYDKDF, per germline (reference sequence). The CDR3 totals 16 residues. CDR3 residues: CATSRGSGQGPEKQYF. The CDR3 bases are TGTGCCACCAGCAGAGGGAGCGGACAGGGGCCAGAAAAGCAGTACTTC.

The V gene is TRBV18, the J gene TRBJ1-5; weak D call: TRBD1 (5 bases). CDR3 length equals 17 residues. V lost 2 bases to trimming and J lost 0 bases, with 14 bases between them. From germline, CDR1 is KGHSH and CDR2 LQKENI. Here the CDR3 reads CASSPSRALYSNQPQHF. The CDR3 DNA is TGTGCCAGCTCACCAAGCAGGGCCCTATATAGCAATCAGCCCCAGCATTTT.

The chain joins TRBV27 to TRBJ2-3, with 8 bases that match TRBD2. The germline CDR1 and CDR2 sequences are MNHEY and SMNVEV (reference sequence). V dropped 7 bases and J dropped 6; count of bases not matched to a gene: 9. The CDR3 has 14 amino acids. The CDR3 spells CASIRAGAWDTQYF. In DNA, the CDR3 is TGTGCCAGCATCCGAGCGGGAGCCTGGGATACGCAGTATTTT.

The chain links TRBV27 to TRBJ2-7; no reliable D call. The length of the CDR3 is 11 residues. Germline CDR1 and CDR2: MNHEY and SMNVEV (reference sequence). V was shortened by 6 bases and J by 3 bases, with 6 bases between the two germline ends. DNA of the CDR3: TGTGCCAGCAGATCCATCTACGAGCAGTACTTC. It codes for CASRSIYEQYF.

The rearrangement joins TRBV19 to TRBJ2-1, with D uncertain. The germline V and J ends were trimmed by 1 base and 3 bases, with 10 bases remaining between them. Germline CDR1 and CDR2: LNHDA and SQIVND (reference sequence). The CDR3 covers 15 residues. DNA of the CDR3: TGTGCCAGTAGTATAGGCGGCAGCCACTACAATGAGCAGTTCTTC. Translation: CASSIGGSHYNEQFF.